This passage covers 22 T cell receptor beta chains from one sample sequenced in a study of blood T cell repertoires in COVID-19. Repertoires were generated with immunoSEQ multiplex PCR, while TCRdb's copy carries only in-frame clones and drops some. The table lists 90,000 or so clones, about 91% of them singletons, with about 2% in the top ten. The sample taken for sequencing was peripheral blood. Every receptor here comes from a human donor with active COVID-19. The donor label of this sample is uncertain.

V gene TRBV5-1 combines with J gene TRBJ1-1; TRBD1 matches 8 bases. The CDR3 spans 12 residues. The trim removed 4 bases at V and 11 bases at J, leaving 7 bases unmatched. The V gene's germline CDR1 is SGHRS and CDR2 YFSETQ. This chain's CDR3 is CASSPETGEAFF. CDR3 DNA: TGCGCCAGCAGCCCTGAGACAGGGGAGGCTTTCTTT.

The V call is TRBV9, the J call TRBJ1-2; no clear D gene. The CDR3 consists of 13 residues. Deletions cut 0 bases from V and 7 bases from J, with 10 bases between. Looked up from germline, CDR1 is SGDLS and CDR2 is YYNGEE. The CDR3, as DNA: TGTGCCAGCAGCGTAGACGGGAGCCGTGGCTACACCTTC. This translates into CASSVDGSRGYTF.

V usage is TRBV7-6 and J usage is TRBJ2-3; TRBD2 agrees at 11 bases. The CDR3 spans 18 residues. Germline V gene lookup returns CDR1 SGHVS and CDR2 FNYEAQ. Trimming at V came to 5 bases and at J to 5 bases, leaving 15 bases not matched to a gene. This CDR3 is CASSLLAGDSLGGDTQYF. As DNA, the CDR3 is TGTGCCAGCAGCCTACTAGCGGGGGACTCATTGGGAGGAGATACGCAGTATTTT.

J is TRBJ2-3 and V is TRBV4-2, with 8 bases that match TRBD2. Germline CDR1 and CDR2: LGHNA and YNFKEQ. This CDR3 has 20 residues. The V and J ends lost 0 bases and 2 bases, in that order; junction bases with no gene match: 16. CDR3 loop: CASSQDREAGALTITDTQYF. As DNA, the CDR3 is TGTGCCAGCAGCCAAGATAGGGAAGCGGGGGCCTTGACAATCACAGATACGCAGTATTTT.

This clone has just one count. DNA for the CDR3: TGCGCCAGCAGCCGAGACCGGGACAACTCCTACGAGCAGTACTTC. Translating gives CASSRDRDNSYEQYF. The chain carries TRBV4-3 and TRBJ2-7; TRBD1 might be the D (6 bases). The V end lost 4 bases, the J end lost 0 bases, and 13 bases lay between the germline ends. Germline V lookup: CDR1 LGHNA, CDR2 YSLEER. The CDR3 extends over 15 amino acids.

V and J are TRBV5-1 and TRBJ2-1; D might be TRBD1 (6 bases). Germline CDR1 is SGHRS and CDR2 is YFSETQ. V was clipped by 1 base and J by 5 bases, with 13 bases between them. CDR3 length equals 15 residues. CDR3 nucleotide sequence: TGCGCCAGCAGCTTGTGGGCAGGGGATGACAATGAGCAGTTCTTC. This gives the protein CASSLWAGDDNEQFF. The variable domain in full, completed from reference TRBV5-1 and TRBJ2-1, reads KAGVTQTPRYLIKTRGQQVTLSCSPISGHRSVSWYQQTPGQGLQFLFEYFSETQRNKGNFPGRFSGRQFSNSRSEMNVSTLELGDSALYLCASSLWAGDDNEQFFGPGTRLTVL.

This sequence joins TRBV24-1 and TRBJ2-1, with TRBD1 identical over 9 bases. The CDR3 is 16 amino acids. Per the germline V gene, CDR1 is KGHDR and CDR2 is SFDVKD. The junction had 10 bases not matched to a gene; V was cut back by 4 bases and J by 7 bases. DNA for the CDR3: TGTGCCACCAGTGACCCTCCCGGGACAGGGAATAATGAGCAGTTCTTC. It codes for CATSDPPGTGNNEQFF.

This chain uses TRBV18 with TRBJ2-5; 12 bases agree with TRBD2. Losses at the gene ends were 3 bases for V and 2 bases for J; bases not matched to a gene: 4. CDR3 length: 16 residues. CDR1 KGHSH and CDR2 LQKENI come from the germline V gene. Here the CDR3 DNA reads TGTGCCAGCTCACCCTCACTAGCGGGGGGACAAGAGACCCAGTACTTC. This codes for CASSPSLAGGQETQYF.

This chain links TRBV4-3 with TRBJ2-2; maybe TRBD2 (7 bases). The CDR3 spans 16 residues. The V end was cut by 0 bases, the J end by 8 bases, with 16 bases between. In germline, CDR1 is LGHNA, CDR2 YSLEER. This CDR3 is CASSQEGGPRLGELFF. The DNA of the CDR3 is TGCGCCAGCAGCCAAGAGGGGGGGCCTCGTCTAGGGGAGCTGTTTTTT.

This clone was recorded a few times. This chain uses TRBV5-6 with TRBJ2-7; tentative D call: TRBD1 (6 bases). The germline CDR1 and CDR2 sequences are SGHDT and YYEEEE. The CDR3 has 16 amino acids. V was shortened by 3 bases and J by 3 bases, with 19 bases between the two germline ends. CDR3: CASSSLGQSSLYEQYF. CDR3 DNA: TGTGCCAGCAGCTCACTCGGACAGTCATCACTCTACGAGCAGTACTTC.

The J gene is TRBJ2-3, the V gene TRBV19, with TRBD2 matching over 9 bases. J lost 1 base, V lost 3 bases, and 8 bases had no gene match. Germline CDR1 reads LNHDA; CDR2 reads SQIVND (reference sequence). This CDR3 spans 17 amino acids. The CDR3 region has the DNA TGTGCCAGTAGTATTGAGCTAGCGGGGTCCCGCACAGATACGCAGTATTTT. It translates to CASSIELAGSRTDTQYF.

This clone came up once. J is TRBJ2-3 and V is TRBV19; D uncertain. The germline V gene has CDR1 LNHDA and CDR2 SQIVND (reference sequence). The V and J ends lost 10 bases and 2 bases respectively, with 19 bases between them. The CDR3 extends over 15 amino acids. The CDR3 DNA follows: TGTGCCACTTCACCCAGGAATTCTCTCACAGATACGCAGTATTTT. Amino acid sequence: CATSPRNSLTDTQYF.

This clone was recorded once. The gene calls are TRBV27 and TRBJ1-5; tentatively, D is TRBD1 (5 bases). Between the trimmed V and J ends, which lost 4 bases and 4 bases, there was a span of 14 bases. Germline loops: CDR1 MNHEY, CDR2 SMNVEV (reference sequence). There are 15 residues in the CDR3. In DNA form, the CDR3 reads TGTGCCAGCAGTTCTACCACCCAGGGAAATCAGCCCCAGCATTTT. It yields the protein CASSSTTQGNQPQHF.

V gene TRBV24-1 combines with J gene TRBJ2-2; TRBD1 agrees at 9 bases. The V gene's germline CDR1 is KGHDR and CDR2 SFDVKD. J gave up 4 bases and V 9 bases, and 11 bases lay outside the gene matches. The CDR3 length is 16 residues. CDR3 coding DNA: TGTGCCACCGGTCATCAAGGACAGGGGATCACCGGGGAGCTGTTTTTT. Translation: CATGHQGQGITGELFF.

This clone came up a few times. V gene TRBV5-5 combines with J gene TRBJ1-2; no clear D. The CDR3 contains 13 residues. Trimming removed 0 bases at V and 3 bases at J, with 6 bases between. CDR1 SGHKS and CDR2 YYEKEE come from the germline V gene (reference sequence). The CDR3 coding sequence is TGTGCCAGCAGCTTGGCCGGGGACTATGGCTACACCTTC. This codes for CASSLAGDYGYTF.

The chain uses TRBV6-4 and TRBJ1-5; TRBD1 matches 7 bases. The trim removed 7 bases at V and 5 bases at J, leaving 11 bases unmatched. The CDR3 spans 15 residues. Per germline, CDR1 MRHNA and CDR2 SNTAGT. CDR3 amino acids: CASNLDRERDQPQHF. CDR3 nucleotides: TGTGCCAGCAACCTCGACAGGGAGAGGGATCAGCCCCAGCATTTT.

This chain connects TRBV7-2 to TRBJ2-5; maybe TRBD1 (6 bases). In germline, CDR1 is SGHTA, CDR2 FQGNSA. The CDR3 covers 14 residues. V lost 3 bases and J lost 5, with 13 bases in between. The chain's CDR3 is CASSLTGPGETQYF. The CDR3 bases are TGTGCCAGCAGCTTGACAGGCCCGGGGGAGACCCAGTACTTC.

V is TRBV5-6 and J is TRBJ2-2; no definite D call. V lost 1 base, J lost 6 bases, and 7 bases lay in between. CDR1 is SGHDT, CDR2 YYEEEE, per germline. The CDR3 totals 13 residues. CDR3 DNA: TGTGCCAGCAGCTTGAGTCAGGCCGGGGAGCTGTTTTTT. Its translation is CASSLSQAGELFF.

The CDR3 spells CASGLVRGQTYQPRQLDTQYF. The CDR3 nucleotides are TGTGCTAGTGGTTTGGTCAGGGGACAGACTTACCAACCGAGACAATTAGATACGCAGTATTTT. J is TRBJ2-3 and V is TRBV12-5; 7 bases fit TRBD1. This CDR3 contains 21 residues. The V segment lost 0 bases and the J segment 5 bases; nucleotides outside the gene matches: 23. Germline V gene data show CDR1 as LGHNT and CDR2 as FRNRAP.

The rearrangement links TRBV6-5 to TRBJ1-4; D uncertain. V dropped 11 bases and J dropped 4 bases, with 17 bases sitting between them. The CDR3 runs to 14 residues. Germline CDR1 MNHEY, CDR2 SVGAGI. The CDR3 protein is CAARGAGGNEKLFF. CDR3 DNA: TGTGCCGCACGAGGTGCGGGTGGTAATGAAAAACTGTTTTTT.

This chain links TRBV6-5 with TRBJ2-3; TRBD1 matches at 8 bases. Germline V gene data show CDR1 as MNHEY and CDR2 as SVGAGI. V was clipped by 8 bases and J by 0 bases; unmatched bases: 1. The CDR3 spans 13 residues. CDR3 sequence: CASRQGSTDTQYF. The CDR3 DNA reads TGTGCCAGCCGACAGGGGAGCACAGATACGCAGTATTTT.

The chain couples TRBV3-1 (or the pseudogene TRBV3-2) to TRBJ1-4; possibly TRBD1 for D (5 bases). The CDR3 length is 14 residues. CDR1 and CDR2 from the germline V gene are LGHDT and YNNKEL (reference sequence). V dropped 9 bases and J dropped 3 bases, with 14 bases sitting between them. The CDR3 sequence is CASCGGEPNEKLFF. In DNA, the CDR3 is TGTGCCAGTTGTGGGGGGGAACCTAATGAAAAACTGTTTTTT.